These 29 T cell receptor beta chains were all obtained from the same sample, sequenced in a study of blood T cell repertoires in COVID-19. Produced via immunoSEQ multiplex PCR; TCRdb's table is partial and in-frame only. Of around 130,000 clones listed, approximately 90% are singletons. Input material: peripheral blood. All receptors come from a man aged 65-85 years with active COVID-19.

The chain uses TRBV6-2 or TRBV6-3 and TRBJ2-5; 8 nucleotides line up with TRBD2. Germline assignment: CDR1 MNHEY and CDR2 SVGEGT. J lost 3 bases, V lost 2 bases, and 8 bases had no gene match. The CDR3 loop spans 16 amino acids. Written as DNA, the CDR3 is TGTGCCAGCAGTTACCCTTCCGGGAGGGTTGAAGAGACCCAGTACTTC. Its protein is CASSYPSGRVEETQYF.

V usage is TRBV19 and J usage is TRBJ2-1, with 10 bases that match TRBD1. CDR3 length: 15 amino acids. Unmatched junction bases numbered 7, after V lost 4 bases and J lost 7 bases. In germline, CDR1 is LNHDA, CDR2 SQIVND (reference sequence). CDR3 amino acids: CASSTGVDRGNEQFF. In DNA, the CDR3 is TGTGCCAGTAGTACGGGGGTGGACAGGGGGAATGAGCAGTTCTTC.

The J gene is TRBJ2-7, the V gene TRBV18; the match to TRBD1 covers 10 bases. The CDR3 is 13 residues long. The ends lost 3 bases at V and 6 bases at J; junction bases unmatched: 2. The germline V gene has CDR1 KGHSH and CDR2 LQKENI. The CDR3 sequence: CASSPGTGVEQYF. The CDR3, as DNA: TGTGCCAGCTCACCCGGGACAGGGGTCGAGCAGTACTTC.

This chain joins TRBV27 and TRBJ1-5; D is uncertain. Per germline, CDR1 MNHEY and CDR2 SMNVEV (reference sequence). The CDR3 spans 14 residues. V shed 2 bases and J shed 2 bases, with 7 bases lying between them. The CDR3 region has the DNA TGTGCCAGCAGTTTAGCTCAGGGCAATCAGCCCCAGCATTTT. It specifies CASSLAQGNQPQHF.

The chain uses TRBV27 and TRBJ2-4; 7 bases match TRBD2. In germline, CDR1 is MNHEY, CDR2 SMNVEV (reference sequence). Trimming took 6 bases from V and 8 from J; bases not matched to a gene: 13. The CDR3 covers 15 residues. Here the CDR3 DNA reads TGTGCCAGCAGGGAGGGGACTAAAGTTCCGTACATTCAGTACTTC. Residues: CASREGTKVPYIQYF.

In nucleotides, the CDR3 is TGTGCCAGCAGCCCCGGGGGGGGCTACGAGCAGTACTTC. Translated, it gives CASSPGGGYEQYF. This chain connects TRBV14 to TRBJ2-7, with 8 bases identical to TRBD2. Germline V gene data show CDR1 as SGHDN and CDR2 as FVKESK. The CDR3 is made up of 13 amino acids. V gave up 4 bases and J gave up 3 bases; unmatched junction bases: 2.

J is TRBJ1-5 and V is TRBV2; D is unclear. Trimming removed 9 bases at V and 7 bases at J, with 13 bases between. The CDR3 runs to 12 residues. Germline values: CDR1 SNHLY, CDR2 FYNNEI. The CDR3, as DNA: TGTGCCAGTGGTGGAGGCGGACAGCCCCAGCATTTT. This encodes CASGGGGQPQHF.

The genes are TRBV7-2 and TRBJ1-1; no reliable D call. This CDR3 has 13 amino acids. V lost 0 bases and J lost 1, with 3 bases in between. Germline CDR1 SGHTA, CDR2 FQGNSA. The chain's CDR3 is CASSLARNTEAFF. Written as DNA, the CDR3 is TGTGCCAGCAGCTTAGCCCGGAACACTGAAGCTTTCTTT.

V and J are TRBV21-1 and TRBJ2-3; the D call in the table, TRBD2, was not verified against the DNA. TRBV21-1 is noted as a pseudogene. The CDR3 length is 14 residues. CDR3 residues: CASSKRLTGDTQYF. The CDR3 DNA is TGTGCCAGCAGCAAAAGGCTGACGGGAGATACGCAGTATTTT.

The chain carries TRBV25-1 and TRBJ2-7, with TRBD1 matching over 9 bases. Germline V gene lookup returns CDR1 MGHDK and CDR2 SYGVNS. The CDR3 loop spans 15 amino acids. With V trimmed by 3 bases and J by 7 bases, 10 bases remained unmatched. CDR3 loop: CASSEDIPGQGEQYF. CDR3 nucleotide sequence: TGTGCCAGCAGTGAGGACATCCCAGGACAGGGGGAGCAGTACTTC.

The J gene is TRBJ1-3, the V gene TRBV3-1 (or the pseudogene TRBV3-2); D is unresolved. This CDR3 has 13 amino acids. Trimming removed 1 base at V and 1 base at J, with 2 bases between. Germline-derived CDR1 and CDR2 are LGHDT and YNNKEL (reference sequence). CDR3 bases: TGTGCCAGCAGCCAAGTATCTGGAAACACCATATATTTT. Translated, it gives CASSQVSGNTIYF.

The V gene is TRBV28, the J gene TRBJ1-6; D not resolved. With 1 base removed from V and 7 bases from J, the gap between germline ends came to 5 bases. This CDR3 is built from 13 residues. Germline loops: CDR1 MDHEN, CDR2 SYDVKM. This CDR3 is CASSLSPNSPLHF. CDR3 sequence (DNA): TGTGCCAGCAGTTTATCCCCGAATTCACCCCTCCACTTT. The entire variable domain, with the rest obtained from reference TRBV28 and TRBJ1-6, is as follows: DVKVTQSSRYLVKRTGEKVFLECVQDMDHENMFWYRQDPGLGLRLIYFSYDVKMKEKGDIPEGYSVSREKKERFSLILESASTNQTSMYLCASSLSPNSPLHFGNGTRLTVT.

The rearrangement links TRBV6-5 to TRBJ2-1; D may be TRBD2 (6 bases). In germline, CDR1 is MNHEY, CDR2 SVGAGI. This CDR3 has 16 residues. V lost 3 bases, J lost 0 bases, and 12 bases lay in between. The CDR3 nucleotides are TGTGCCAGCAGTTATTATAGCGGAGCCTCCTACAATGAGCAGTTCTTC. This sequence encodes CASSYYSGASYNEQFF.

CDR3 DNA sequence: TGTGCTAGTGGTGCCTCGGGGGGGGTAGGAAACACCATATATTTT. Protein sequence: CASGASGGVGNTIYF. The chain combines TRBV12-5 with TRBJ1-3; a possible D gene is TRBD1 (5 bases). This CDR3 spans 15 amino acids. V lost 5 bases and J 4 bases, leaving 15 bases between the germline ends. CDR1 and CDR2 (germline): LGHNT, FRNRAP. Looking up the rest from reference TRBV12-5 and TRBJ1-3 gives the full variable domain: DARVTQTPRHKVTEMGQEVTMRCQPILGHNTVFWYRQTMMQGLELLAYFRNRAPLDDSGMPKDRFSAEMPDATLATLKIQPSEPRDSAVYFCASGASGGVGNTIYFGEGSWLTVV.

This clone was found a few times. This sequence joins TRBV12-3 or TRBV12-4 and TRBJ2-7; 7 bases match TRBD2. Unmatched junction bases numbered 9, after V lost 6 bases and J lost 7 bases. The CDR3 is 13 residues long. CDR3 amino acids: CASSRTRDGEQYF. As DNA, the CDR3 is TGTGCCAGCAGCCGGACTAGGGACGGAGAGCAGTACTTC.

Details on this clone: The same CDR3 is also encoded by other DNA sequences in this sample. The genes are TRBV5-1 and TRBJ2-3, with TRBD2 identical over 12 bases. The CDR3 length is 16 residues. V was clipped by 0 bases and J by 3 bases; unmatched bases: 2. Germline CDR1 reads SGHRS; CDR2 reads YFSETQ. The DNA for the CDR3 is TGCGCCAGCAGCTTGGCGGGGACTAGCGGGACAGATACGCAGTATTTT. This sequence encodes CASSLAGTSGTDTQYF.

This clone was counted a single time. The chain is built from TRBV6-1 and TRBJ1-1; 8 nucleotides agree with TRBD1. Germline assignment: CDR1 MNHNS and CDR2 SASEGT. V lost 2 bases to trimming and J lost 4 bases; unmatched junction nucleotides: 3. CDR3 length: 14 residues. The CDR3 reads CASSESGGVTEAFF. Here the CDR3 DNA reads TGTGCCAGCAGTGAATCAGGGGGCGTCACTGAAGCTTTCTTT.

The chain recombines TRBV28 with TRBJ1-5; possibly TRBD1 for D (5 bases). The V and J ends lost 6 bases and 0 bases respectively, with 18 bases between them. The CDR3 has 17 residues. Per the germline V gene, CDR1 is MDHEN and CDR2 is SYDVKM. CDR3 sequence reads: CASSLGAAIYSNQPQHF. In nucleotides, the CDR3 is TGTGCCAGCAGCCTAGGGGCAGCAATTTATAGCAATCAGCCCCAGCATTTT.

The chain uses TRBV9 and TRBJ2-3; TRBD1 matches 7 bases. The CDR3 is made up of 14 amino acids. Per the germline V gene, CDR1 is SGDLS and CDR2 is YYNGEE. Trimming took 6 bases from V and 4 from J; bases not matched to a gene: 8. The CDR3 DNA follows: TGTGCCAGCACAAGGACAGGCACATCAGATACGCAGTATTTT. Protein: CASTRTGTSDTQYF.

The chain links TRBV11-2 to TRBJ2-1; 9 positions match TRBD2. The germline V gene encodes CDR1 SGHAT and CDR2 FQNNGV. The CDR3 totals 15 residues. The J segment lost 2 bases and the V segment lost 4 bases, leaving 3 bases of the junction unmatched. The CDR3 sequence: CASSSLAGPYNEQFF. The CDR3 DNA is TGTGCCAGCAGCTCCCTAGCGGGACCCTACAATGAGCAGTTCTTC.

The V gene is TRBV6-5, the J gene TRBJ2-1; 9 positions agree with TRBD2. Trimming cost V 8 bases and J 5 bases; bases outside gene matches: 10. The CDR3 has 15 residues. Germline loops: CDR1 MNHEY, CDR2 SVGAGI. The CDR3 nucleotides are TGTGCCAGCCAACCCTGGGGACTAGCCCACAATGAGCAGTTCTTC. The encoded protein is CASQPWGLAHNEQFF.

The chain has TRBV19 and TRBJ2-7; the match to TRBD1 covers 7 bases. J gave up 6 bases and V 2 bases, and 19 bases lay outside the gene matches. The CDR3 sequence is 18 residues long. Germline CDR1 reads LNHDA; CDR2 reads SQIVND (reference sequence). CDR3 loop: CASSIRQGRGNYLCEQYF. The CDR3 DNA reads as TGTGCCAGTAGTATACGGCAGGGCAGGGGGAACTATCTCTGCGAGCAGTACTTC.

The gene calls are TRBV6-2 or TRBV6-3 and TRBJ2-1; the match to TRBD2 covers 10 bases. Germline trimming cut 5 bases from V and 8 bases from J; bases unmatched to any gene: 12. Germline V gene sequence: CDR1 MNHEY, CDR2 SVGEGT. The CDR3 extends over 16 amino acids. This CDR3 is CASSQTWTSGFDEQFF. The CDR3 region has the DNA TGTGCCAGCAGTCAAACTTGGACTAGCGGTTTCGATGAGCAGTTCTTC.

The CDR3 loop reads CASSATLNYGYTF. CDR3 coding DNA: TGTGCCAGCAGCGCGACACTGAACTATGGCTACACCTTC. The chain has TRBV5-4 and TRBJ1-2, with unresolved D. V was pared by 4 bases and J by 2 bases, with 9 bases between. Germline CDR1 reads SGHNT; CDR2 reads YYREEE (reference sequence). This CDR3 is built from 13 residues.

This chain connects TRBV28 to TRBJ2-7, with D perhaps matching TRBD1 (5 bases). The V and J ends lost 7 bases and 7 bases respectively, with 20 bases between them. This CDR3 has 14 amino acids. Germline lookup yields CDR1 MDHEN and CDR2 SYDVKM. This CDR3 is CASIDRGSYEEQYF. CDR3 sequence (DNA): TGTGCCAGCATCGATAGGGGATCCTACGAGGAGCAGTACTTC.

The chain uses TRBV5-6 and TRBJ1-2; tentative D call: TRBD1 (5 bases). Germline V lookup: CDR1 SGHDT, CDR2 YYEEEE. CDR3 length: 13 residues. V gave up 3 bases and J gave up 8 bases, with 14 bases separating them. Here the CDR3 reads CASSSLRGGGYTF. In DNA form, the CDR3 reads TGTGCCAGCAGCTCTCTAAGGGGAGGCGGCTACACCTTC.

V gene TRBV5-6 combines with J gene TRBJ2-5, with 8 nucleotides matching TRBD1. V trimming: 2 bases; J trimming: 4 bases; junction bases outside the gene matches: 10. This CDR3 has 16 amino acids. Germline loops: CDR1 SGHDT, CDR2 YYEEEE. The DNA for the CDR3 is TGTGCCAGCAGCTTTTTGAATGGGCAGGGGGCAGAGACCCAGTACTTC. As protein: CASSFLNGQGAETQYF.

The genes are TRBV3-1 (or the pseudogene TRBV3-2) and TRBJ2-3; no clear D gene. CDR1 LGHDT and CDR2 YNNKEL come from the germline V gene (reference sequence). The CDR3 extends over 12 amino acids. V was cut by 1 base and J by 5 bases, with 4 bases left in between. CDR3 bases: TGTGCCAGCAGCCAAGCGTTAGATACGCAGTATTTT. Amino acids: CASSQALDTQYF.

The V call is TRBV10-3, the J call TRBJ2-3; 14 bases agree with TRBD2. The CDR3 is made up of 16 amino acids. Per the germline V gene, CDR1 is ENHRY and CDR2 is SYGVKD. J was trimmed by 5 bases and V by 6 bases; bases with no gene match: 7. CDR3 residues: CAIRTGLAGVRDTQYF. The CDR3 DNA is TGTGCCATCAGGACGGGACTAGCGGGAGTAAGAGATACGCAGTATTTT.